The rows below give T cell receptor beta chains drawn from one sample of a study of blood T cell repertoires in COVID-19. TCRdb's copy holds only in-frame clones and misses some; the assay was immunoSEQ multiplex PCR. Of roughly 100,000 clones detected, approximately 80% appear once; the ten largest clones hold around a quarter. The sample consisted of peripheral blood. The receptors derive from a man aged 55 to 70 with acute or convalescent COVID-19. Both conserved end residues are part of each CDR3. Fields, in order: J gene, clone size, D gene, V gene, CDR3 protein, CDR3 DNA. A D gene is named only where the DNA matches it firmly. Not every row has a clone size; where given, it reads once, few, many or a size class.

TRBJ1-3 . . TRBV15 CATSRGSTAGNTIYF TGTGCCACCAGCAGAGGGTCGACAGCCGGAAACACCATATATTTT
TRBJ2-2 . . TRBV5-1 CASSIGQRNTGELFF TGCGCCAGCAGCATCGGACAGAGGAACACCGGGGAGCTGTTTTTT
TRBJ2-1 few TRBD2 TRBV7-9 CASSYRISGIVEQFF TGTGCCAGCAGCTACCGGATTAGCGGGATTGTTGAGCAGTTCTTC
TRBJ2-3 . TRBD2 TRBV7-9 CASSSGTRSTDTQYF TGTGCCAGCAGCTCCGGGACTAGAAGCACAGATACGCAGTATTTT
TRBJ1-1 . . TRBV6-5 CASSSTMNTEAFF TGTGCCAGCAGCTCTACTATGAACACTGAAGCTTTCTTT
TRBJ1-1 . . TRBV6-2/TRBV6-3 CASSYEVGGTNTEAFF TGTGCCAGCAGTTACGAAGTTGGGGGGACGAACACTGAAGCTTTCTTT
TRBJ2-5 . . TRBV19 CASTGGRGGYETQYF TGTGCCAGTACCGGAGGAAGGGGGGGCTATGAGACCCAGTACTTC
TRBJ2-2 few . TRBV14 CASSPRLAGELFF TGTGCCAGCAGTCCCAGACTAGCCGGGGAGCTGTTTTTT
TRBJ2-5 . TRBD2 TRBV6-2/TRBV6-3 CASSLLLGSGRWEETQYF TGTGCCAGCAGTCTCCTACTGGGGAGCGGGAGATGGGAAGAGACCCAGTACTTC
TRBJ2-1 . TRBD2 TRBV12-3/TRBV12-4 CASRRTSTYEQFF TGTGCCAGCAGAAGGACTAGCACCTATGAGCAGTTCTTC
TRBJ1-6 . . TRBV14 CASSQERIRYSPLHF TGTGCCAGCAGCCAAGAGAGGATCCGGTATTCACCCCTCCACTTT
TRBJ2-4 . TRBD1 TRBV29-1 CSVARGTGENIQYF TGCAGCGTTGCTAGGGGGACAGGGGAAAACATTCAGTACTTC
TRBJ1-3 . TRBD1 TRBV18 CASSPPGTVQNTIYF TGTGCCAGCTCACCCCCTGGGACAGTACAAAACACCATATATTTT
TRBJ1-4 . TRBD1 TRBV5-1 CASSVTGALGTNEKLFF TGCGCCAGCAGCGTGACAGGGGCGTTGGGTACTAATGAAAAACTGTTTTTT
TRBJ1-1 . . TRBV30 CALLPRPDDRTEAFF TGTGCCCTCCTGCCGAGGCCGGATGACCGGACTGAAGCTTTCTTT
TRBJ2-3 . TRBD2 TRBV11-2 CASSLRAGGSTDTQYF TGTGCCAGCAGCTTAAGGGCGGGAGGGTCCACAGATACGCAGTATTTT
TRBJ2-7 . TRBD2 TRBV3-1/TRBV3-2 CASSQGLAGTYEQYF TGTGCCAGCAGCCAGGGACTAGCGGGTACCTACGAGCAGTACTTC
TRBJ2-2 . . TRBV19 CATVTENTGELFF TGTGCCACCGTCACAGAGAACACCGGGGAGCTGTTTTTT
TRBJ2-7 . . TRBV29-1 CSVGGASYEQYF TGCAGCGTTGGTGGGGCCTCCTACGAGCAGTACTTC
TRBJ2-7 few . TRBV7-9 CASSLVRDTSYEQYF TGTGCCAGCAGCTTAGTACGGGACACTTCCTACGAGCAGTACTTC
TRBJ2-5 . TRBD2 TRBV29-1 CSVDGGIQETQYF TGCAGCGTTGACGGGGGGATCCAAGAGACCCAGTACTTC
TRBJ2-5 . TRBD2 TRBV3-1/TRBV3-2 CASSRSGLAGKETQYF TGTGCCAGCAGCCGTTCGGGACTAGCGGGAAAAGAGACCCAGTACTTC
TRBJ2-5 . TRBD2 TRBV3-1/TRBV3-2 CASSHRGTRQETQYF TGTGCCAGCAGCCACCGCGGGACTAGACAAGAGACCCAGTACTTC
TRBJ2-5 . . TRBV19 CASSNFLASQETQYF TGTGCCAGTAGCAACTTTCTAGCGTCCCAAGAGACCCAGTACTTC
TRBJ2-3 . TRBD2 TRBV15 CATSRASGRVDTDTQYF TGTGCCACCAGCAGAGCTAGCGGGAGGGTGGACACAGATACGCAGTATTTT
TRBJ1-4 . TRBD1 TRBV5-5 CASSWRTGGSEKLFF TGTGCCAGCAGCTGGCGGACAGGGGGAAGTGAAAAACTGTTTTTT
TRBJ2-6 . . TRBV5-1 CASSLESRRLMRGANVLTF TGCGCCAGCAGCTTGGAATCCCGGCGGTTAATGAGAGGGGCCAACGTCCTGACTTTC
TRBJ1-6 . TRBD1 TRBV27 CASSTSGTGYSSYNSPLHF TGTGCCAGCAGTACCTCCGGGACAGGGTATAGCTCCTATAATTCACCCCTCCACTTT
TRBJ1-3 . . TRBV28 CASQPGSFRNTIYF TGTGCCAGCCAGCCGGGATCTTTTAGAAACACCATATATTTT
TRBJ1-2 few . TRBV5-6 CASSIPQGGYGYTF TGTGCCAGCAGCATCCCCCAGGGTGGCTATGGCTACACCTTC
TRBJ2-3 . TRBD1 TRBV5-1 CASSFDRVTDTQYF TGCGCCAGCAGTTTTGACAGGGTCACAGATACGCAGTATTTT
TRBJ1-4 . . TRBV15 CATSRGSVGVGQKLFF TGTGCCACCAGCAGAGGGTCGGTCGGGGTGGGTCAAAAACTGTTTTTT
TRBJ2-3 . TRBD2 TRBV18 CASSPPQGLAGSTDTQYF TGTGCCAGCTCACCACCCCAAGGACTAGCGGGATCCACAGATACGCAGTATTTT
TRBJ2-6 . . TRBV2 CASGGYGANVLTF TGTGCCAGCGGAGGTTACGGGGCCAACGTCCTGACTTTC
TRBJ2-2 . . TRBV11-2 CASSTLGANTGELFF TGTGCCAGCAGCACACTGGGAGCGAACACCGGGGAGCTGTTTTTT
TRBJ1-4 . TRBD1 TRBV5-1 CASSLQGINEKLFF TGCGCCAGCAGCCTACAGGGGATTAATGAAAAACTGTTTTTT
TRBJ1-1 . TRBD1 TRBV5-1 CASSRDRLNTEAFF TGCGCCAGCAGCCGGGACAGGCTGAACACTGAAGCTTTCTTT
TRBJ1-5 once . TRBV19 CASSTWPRWSNQPQHF TGTGCCAGTAGTACGTGGCCGCGGTGGAGCAATCAGCCCCAGCATTTT
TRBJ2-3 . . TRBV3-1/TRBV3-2 CASSHTTTDTQYF TGTGCCAGCAGCCATACAACCACAGATACGCAGTATTTT
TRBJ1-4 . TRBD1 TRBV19 CASSIGTGGRTNEKLFF TGTGCCAGTAGTATTGGGACAGGGGGTCGGACTAATGAAAAACTGTTTTTT
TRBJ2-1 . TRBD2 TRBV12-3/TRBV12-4 CASSSGSYNEQFF TGTGCCAGCAGTAGCGGGAGCTACAATGAGCAGTTCTTC
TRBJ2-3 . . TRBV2 CASNAQGLTDTQYF TGTGCCAGCAATGCCCAGGGTTTGACAGATACGCAGTATTTT
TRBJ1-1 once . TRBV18 CASSPFNQVQNTEAFF TGTGCCAGCTCACCCTTCAACCAGGTACAGAACACTGAAGCTTTCTTT
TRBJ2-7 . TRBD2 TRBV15 CATSRDLFSGRSF TGTGCCACCAGCAGAGATCTGTTTAGCGGGAGGAGCTTC
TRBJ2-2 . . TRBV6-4 CASSDPQGTYTGELFF TGTGCCAGCAGTGACCCCCAGGGAACCTACACCGGGGAGCTGTTTTTT
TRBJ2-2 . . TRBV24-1 CATSQNSGELFF TGTGCCACCAGTCAAAATTCCGGGGAGCTGTTTTTT
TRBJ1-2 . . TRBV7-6 CASSLADIGPYGYTF TGTGCCAGCAGCTTAGCCGACATTGGTCCCTATGGCTACACCTTC
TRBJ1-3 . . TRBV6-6 CASSPDIPGNTIYF TGTGCCAGCAGTCCCGACATACCCGGAAACACCATATATTTT
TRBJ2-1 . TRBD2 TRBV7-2 CASSPRTSLLGEQFF TGTGCCAGCAGCCCCCGGACTAGCCTTCTGGGTGAGCAGTTCTTC
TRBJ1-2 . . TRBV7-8 CASSLGSSYGYTF TGTGCCAGCAGCTTAGGGAGCAGCTATGGCTACACCTTC
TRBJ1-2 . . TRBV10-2 CASSEWALYGYTF TGCGCCAGCAGTGAGTGGGCCCTCTATGGCTACACCTTC